The present entry profiles one TCR beta chain with its context. These data belong to a study of shared T cell receptors in the human thymus. The method was immunoSEQ multiplex PCR; TCRdb's version includes in-frame clones alone and lacks a portion of them. The sample lists 500,000 to 750,000 clones; approximately 87% were seen once. V shed 0 bases, J shed 7 bases, and the junction held 8 bases outside the gene matches. The CDR3 covers 18 residues. Germline CDR1 and CDR2: LGHNA and YSLEER. The data also belong to a second study, concerning human thymus T cells. That report adds: It was healthy Finnish infants having corrective surgery for congenital heart defects who were the donors. Thymus specimens were resections from corrective heart surgery. There appeared to be biased usage of V and J genes in thymic and blood repertoires. Related work showed strongly overlapping thymic repertoires across unrelated individuals.

This chain uses TRBV4-3 with TRBJ2-1, with 14 positions matching TRBD2. This sequence originates from a boy under two years old with a congenital heart defect. Sequencing input: thymocytes. The CDR3 spells CASSQDRRGLAGANEQFF. DNA of the CDR3: TGCGCCAGCAGCCAAGACCGGAGGGGACTAGCGGGAGCAAATGAGCAGTTCTTC.